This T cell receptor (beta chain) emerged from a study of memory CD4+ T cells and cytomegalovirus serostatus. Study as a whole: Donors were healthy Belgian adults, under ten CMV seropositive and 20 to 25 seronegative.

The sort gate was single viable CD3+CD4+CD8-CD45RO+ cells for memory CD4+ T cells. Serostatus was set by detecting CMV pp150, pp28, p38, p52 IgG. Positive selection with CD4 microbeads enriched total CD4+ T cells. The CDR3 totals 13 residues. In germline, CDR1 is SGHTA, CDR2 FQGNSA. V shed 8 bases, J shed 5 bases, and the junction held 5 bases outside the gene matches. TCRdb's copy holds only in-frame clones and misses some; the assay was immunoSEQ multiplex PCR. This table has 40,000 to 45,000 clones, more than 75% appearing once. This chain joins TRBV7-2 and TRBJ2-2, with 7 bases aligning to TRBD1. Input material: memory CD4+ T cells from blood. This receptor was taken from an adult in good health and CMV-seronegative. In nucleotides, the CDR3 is TGTGCCAGCGGAGACAGGGTTACCGGGGAGCTGTTTTTT. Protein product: CASGDRVTGELFF.